This T cell receptor (beta chain) was captured in a study of OX40 agonist ivuxolimab in advanced cancers. Study summary: Patients were 82.7% male with ages roughly 20 to 80, mean roughly 55.

The study's findings and limits: There was clonal expansion of CD4+ and CD8+ blood T cells by week 6 at 0.1 to 3.0 mg/kg.

As for this clone: Its cognate antigen is unknown.

The CDR3 totals 14 residues. The germline gives CDR1 SGHTA, CDR2 FQGNSA. Trimming pared 5 bases from V and 2 bases from J, leaving 13 bases between. Individuals having autoimmune disease history or systemic immunosuppression were not enrolled. TCRdb keeps only in-frame clones here, not all; method: immunoSEQ multiplex PCR. Among 38,000 or so clones listed, 80% to 90% were seen once. The sequencing used CD4+ or CD8+ T cells sorted from blood, collected in a trial of the OX40 agonist ivuxolimab. This clonotype was obtained from an adult with an advanced solid tumor such as melanoma, head and neck, liver or kidney cancer. The chain is built from TRBV7-2 and TRBJ2-7; the D gene is possibly TRBD1 (6 bases). The CDR3 DNA is TGTGCCAGCAGCGTAAGACAGGTCGCCTACGAGCAGTACTTC. This codes for CASSVRQVAYEQYF.